This is a list of T cell receptor beta chains from one sample in a study of Ad26.COV2.S vaccination and SARS-CoV-2 variants. Clones were sequenced by immunoSEQ multiplex PCR, and TCRdb holds only the in-frame ones, with some missing. The sample yields 300,000 to 350,000 clones, 86% seen once. This specimen was peripheral blood, taken in a trial of Ad26.COV2.S vaccine versus placebo. The receptors come from a person between 18 and 65 years old who received the Ad26.COV2.S COVID-19 vaccine or a placebo. Both conserved end residues are part of each CDR3. The D gene is left open where the match is weak.

V: TRBV9; D: TRBD2; CDR3: CASSSRGRAHSTGELFF
V: TRBV30; D: TRBD1; CDR3: CAWNPGQFIGYTF
V: TRBV7-9; D: -; CDR3: CASSLGQSAEAFF
V: TRBV18; D: -; CDR3: CASSPYLEANTEAFF
V: TRBV5-8; D: -; CDR3: CASSLARVDEKLFF
V: TRBV11-3; D: -; CDR3: CASSLDGGASEAFF
V: TRBV5-1; D: -; CDR3: CASSSGTLTDTQYF
V: TRBV7-9; D: -; CDR3: CASSLAPEKGGGYTF
V: TRBV7-9; D: -; CDR3: CASSNSGRPYTQYF
V: TRBV7-3; D: TRBD2; CDR3: CASSSQGPGLAGGSYQETQYF
V: TRBV4-1; D: -; CDR3: CASSQDPRGGNQPQHF
V: TRBV6-2/TRBV6-3; D: -; CDR3: CASSYLGGNQPQHF
V: TRBV6-2/TRBV6-3; D: -; CDR3: CASSYSLRGAQPQHF
V: TRBV28; D: -; CDR3: CASSPDRGRSSSYNSPLHF
V: TRBV19; D: -; CDR3: CASSIQRGWTGELFF
V: TRBV7-2; D: TRBD1; CDR3: CASRSTGTEETQYF
V: TRBV21-1; D: -; CDR3: CASSSREETQYF
V: TRBV19; D: TRBD1; CDR3: CASSIGTGRPYEQYF
V: TRBV28; D: -; CDR3: CASSLLGTEAFF
V: TRBV4-3; D: -; CDR3: CASSQAPRQDWGTDTQYF
V: TRBV19; D: -; CDR3: CASSPLTGGRVTQYF
V: TRBV10-1; D: -; CDR3: CAGFGQPQHF
V: TRBV6-2/TRBV6-3; D: -; CDR3: CASSYDRAYYGYTF
V: TRBV19; D: -; CDR3: CASSLLNTGNTIYF
V: TRBV11-2; D: -; CDR3: CASSLRTASYEQYF
V: TRBV18; D: TRBD1; CDR3: CASSPGQGGSTDTQYF
V: TRBV6-5; D: -; CDR3: CASSPTWNTEAFF
V: TRBV11-2; D: -; CDR3: CASSLAVVQGGEKLFF
V: TRBV4-1; D: -; CDR3: CASSQEERFYEQYF
V: TRBV30; D: -; CDR3: CAWSVQGTRFYEQYF
V: TRBV30; D: -; CDR3: CAWSSTSLRYTF
V: TRBV5-1; D: -; CDR3: CASSLVGKSGNTIYF
V: TRBV20-1; D: -; CDR3: CSALGWDGYTF
V: TRBV5-4; D: -; CDR3: CASSLGEGRGGNSPLHF
V: TRBV25-1; D: -; CDR3: CASTGNTGELFF
V: TRBV24-1; D: TRBD1; CDR3: CATSDFGPGGTDTQYF